Below, one T cell receptor beta chain is given with its context. As yet, its antigen is unknown. These data originate in a study of cytomegalovirus exposure and HLA in healthy donors. Whole-study results and caveats: As a later analysis revealed, the rate of TCR association differed by HLA locus, with DRB1 most and HLA-C fewest.

The CDR3 extends over 15 amino acids. Trimming removed 4 bases from V and 0 bases from J, with 10 bases in between. Germline V gives CDR1 SEHNR, CDR2 FQNEAQ (reference sequence). Vbeta (60) and Jbeta (13) primers were used in the PCR. Measured with immunoSEQ multiplex PCR; TCRdb has only the in-frame clones, and not every one. The sample yields over 100,000 clones, 73% seen once. The V and J genes are TRBV7-9 and TRBJ1-3; possibly TRBD1 for D (5 bases). Sequenced material: PBMCs. The receptor was derived from a man in his forties or fifties in good health and CMV-seronegative. This CDR3 is CASSSQDLSGNTIYF. DNA of the CDR3: TGTGCCAGCAGCTCACAGGACCTCTCTGGAAACACCATATATTTT.